The 9 T cell receptor beta chains listed next were all sequenced from one sample in a study of T cell responses to AZD1222 COVID-19 vaccine. Measured with immunoSEQ multiplex PCR; TCRdb has only the in-frame clones, and not every one. The sample includes more than 90,000 clones, 90% seen only once; the top ten take 1.3%. The source material was peripheral blood, sampled on day 0 of AZD1222 vaccination. These receptors originate from an adult in good health.

The chain links TRBV6-5 to TRBJ2-5, with unresolved D. The CDR3 is 13 residues long. Germline V gene sequence: CDR1 MNHEY, CDR2 SVGAGI. V was cut by 6 bases and J by 3 bases, with 11 bases left in between. CDR3 loop: CASSPDDEETQYF. CDR3 nucleotide sequence: TGTGCCAGCAGCCCAGACGATGAAGAGACCCAGTACTTC.

This sequence joins TRBV6-5 and TRBJ1-4, with no clear D. Germline loops: CDR1 MNHEY, CDR2 SVGAGI. The CDR3 contains 14 residues. Trimming removed 5 bases from V and 4 bases from J, with 11 bases in between. In DNA form, the CDR3 reads TGTGCCAGCAGTCGCGGACGGGATAATGAAAAACTGTTTTTT. This translates into CASSRGRDNEKLFF.

V gene TRBV4-2 combines with J gene TRBJ2-3, with D possibly TRBD2 on 6 matching bases. The V and J ends lost 0 bases and 2 bases respectively, with 12 bases between them. The germline gives CDR1 LGHNA, CDR2 YNFKEQ. CDR3 length: 16 residues. CDR3 loop: CASSQDGTVPTDTQYF. CDR3 nucleotide sequence: TGTGCCAGCAGCCAAGACGGGACTGTCCCCACAGATACGCAGTATTTT.

The rearrangement uses TRBV30 and TRBJ1-2; 9 bases are shared with TRBD1. Trimming took 3 bases from V and 4 from J; bases not matched to a gene: 12. Germline CDR1 GTSNPN, CDR2 SVGIG (reference sequence). This CDR3 is 16 amino acids long. CDR3 residues: CAWSRDRDRAFYGYTF. The CDR3 DNA reads as TGTGCCTGGAGCAGAGATCGGGACAGGGCCTTCTATGGCTACACCTTC.

The chain has TRBV5-1 and TRBJ1-1, with D hard to call. This CDR3 has 15 residues. The V and J ends lost 0 bases and 5 bases respectively, with 14 bases between them. The germline CDR1 and CDR2 sequences are SGHRS and YFSETQ. This CDR3 is CASSLEAARRTEAFF. In DNA, the CDR3 is TGCGCCAGCAGCTTGGAAGCTGCGCGGAGAACTGAAGCTTTCTTT. Full variable domain (rest looked up from reference TRBV5-1 and TRBJ1-1): KAGVTQTPRYLIKTRGQQVTLSCSPISGHRSVSWYQQTPGQGLQFLFEYFSETQRNKGNFPGRFSGRQFSNSRSEMNVSTLELGDSALYLCASSLEAARRTEAFFGQGTRLTVV.

The V and J genes are TRBV4-1 and TRBJ1-5; 8 positions agree with TRBD1. Unmatched junction bases numbered 4, after V lost 1 base and J lost 5 bases. Germline V gives CDR1 MGHRA, CDR2 YSYEKL. CDR3 size: 15 residues. The CDR3 DNA reads as TGCGCCAGCAGCCAAGCCGGACAGGGATATCAGCCCCAGCATTTT. Translated, it gives CASSQAGQGYQPQHF.

This chain connects TRBV5-1 to TRBJ2-7; a possible D gene is TRBD1 (7 bases). Germline assignment: CDR1 SGHRS and CDR2 YFSETQ. Trimming removed 3 bases at V and 2 bases at J, with 15 bases between. CDR3 length equals 15 residues. Written as DNA, the CDR3 is TGCGCCAGCAGCTCACACAGGGGAGGCACCTACGAGCAGTACTTC. This codes for CASSSHRGGTYEQYF.

The chain is built from TRBV28 and TRBJ1-1; no firm D call. Trimming removed 6 bases at V and 8 bases at J, with 22 bases between. CDR3 size: 15 residues. The germline V gene has CDR1 MDHEN and CDR2 SYDVKM. The DNA of the CDR3 is TGTGCCAGCAGACTCTATGGCGGATCACATTCCGAAGCTTTCTTT. Its protein is CASRLYGGSHSEAFF.

The chain has TRBV15 and TRBJ1-2; no reliable D call. The V end lost 0 bases, the J end lost 3 bases, and 8 bases lay between the germline ends. The CDR3 covers 14 residues. Germline CDR1 reads LNHNV; CDR2 reads YYDKDF (reference sequence). For the CDR3, the DNA is TGTGCCACCAGCAGAGACAGACAAGACTATGGCTACACCTTC. It specifies CATSRDRQDYGYTF.